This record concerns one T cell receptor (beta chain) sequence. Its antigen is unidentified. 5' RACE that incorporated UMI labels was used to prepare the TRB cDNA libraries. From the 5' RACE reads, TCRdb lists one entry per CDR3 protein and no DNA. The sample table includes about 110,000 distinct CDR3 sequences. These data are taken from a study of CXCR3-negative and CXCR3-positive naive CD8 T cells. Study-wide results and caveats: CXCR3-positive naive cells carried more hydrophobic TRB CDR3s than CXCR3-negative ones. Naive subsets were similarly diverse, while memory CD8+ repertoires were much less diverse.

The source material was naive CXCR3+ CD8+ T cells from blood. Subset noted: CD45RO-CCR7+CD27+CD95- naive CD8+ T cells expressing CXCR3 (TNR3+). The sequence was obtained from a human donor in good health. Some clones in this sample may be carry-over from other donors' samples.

The CDR3 loop reads CASGEWRTIHEQYF. V is TRBV6-1 and J is TRBJ2-7; TCRdb's assignment of TRBD2 cannot be checked, as there is no DNA. This CDR3 contains 14 residues. Germline CDR1 MNHNS, CDR2 SASEGT.